This T cell receptor beta chain originates from a study of neoadjuvant nivolumab and ipilimumab in lung cancer. Study findings and constraints: TCR richness and clonality were higher in tumors than adjacent uninvolved lung. A small number of samples were TCR sequenced. Blood richness before therapy tracked richness in tumors resected after neoadjuvant therapy.

In the case of this clone: What it binds is unknown.

The CDR3 has 16 amino acids. Germline CDR1 is SGHNT and CDR2 is YENEEA. V dropped 2 bases and J dropped 6; count of bases not matched to a gene: 9. Profiled with immunoSEQ multiplex PCR; TCRdb holds only in-frame clones, not every one. The data show a few thousand clones, over 60% seen once. The origin of this receptor is an adult with non-small cell lung cancer. Some clones in this sample may be carry-over from other donors' samples. Here the sequenced sample was normal lung tissue adjacent to the tumor, taken after neoadjuvant nivolumab, alone or with ipilimumab, at or shortly before surgery. The chain recombines TRBV11-3 with TRBJ2-7, with 11 positions matching TRBD2. CDR3 region: CASSLTLAGGPSEQYF. In DNA, the CDR3 is TGTGCCAGCAGCTTAACCTTAGCGGGAGGGCCTAGCGAGCAGTACTTC.